This T cell receptor beta chain came from a study of shared clonotypes between healthy human individuals. Study-level background: Researchers assigned three CD4 naive, three CD4 memory, two CD8 naive and one CD8 memory plate to each donor.

The CDR3 has 13 residues. V shed 0 bases and J shed 5 bases, with 8 bases lying between them. Germline lookup yields CDR1 SGHVS and CDR2 FNYEAQ. This table comes from immunoSEQ multiplex PCR, and its TCRdb copy is limited to in-frame clones, with some not included. Counted here are some 2,000,000 clones, more than 90% occurring once; the ten biggest clones make up 0.1% to 0.15%. Each donor was a Caucasian adult residing in Nashville, Tennessee. This clonotype originated in a man younger than 30 in good health. The rearrangement uses TRBV7-6 and TRBJ2-7, with D perhaps matching TRBD2 (5 bases). Sample: naive CD4+ T cells sorted from blood. Subset indicated: CD45RA+ positively selected. The CDR3 protein is CASSLASGNEQYF. The CDR3 DNA is TGTGCCAGCAGCTTAGCGTCCGGGAACGAGCAGTACTTC.